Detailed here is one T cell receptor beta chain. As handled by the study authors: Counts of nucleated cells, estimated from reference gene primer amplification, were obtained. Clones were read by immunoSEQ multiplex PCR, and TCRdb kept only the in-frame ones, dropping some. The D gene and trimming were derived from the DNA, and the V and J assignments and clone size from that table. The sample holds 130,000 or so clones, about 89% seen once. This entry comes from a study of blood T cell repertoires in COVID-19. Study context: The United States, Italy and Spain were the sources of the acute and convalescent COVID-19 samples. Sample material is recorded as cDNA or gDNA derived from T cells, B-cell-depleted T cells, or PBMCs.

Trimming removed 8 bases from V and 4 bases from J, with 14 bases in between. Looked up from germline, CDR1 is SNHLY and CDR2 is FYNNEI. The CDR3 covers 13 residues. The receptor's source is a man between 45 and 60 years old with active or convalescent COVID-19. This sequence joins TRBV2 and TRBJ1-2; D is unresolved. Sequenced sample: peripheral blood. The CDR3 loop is CASGEMVGYGYTF. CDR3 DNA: TGTGCCAGCGGGGAGATGGTAGGCTATGGCTACACCTTC. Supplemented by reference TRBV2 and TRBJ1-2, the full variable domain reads EPEVTQTPSHQVTQMGQEVILRCVPISNHLYFYWYRQILGQKVEFLVSFYNNEISEKSEIFDDQFSVERPDGSNFTLKIRSTKLEDSAMYFCASGEMVGYGYTFGSGTRLTVV.